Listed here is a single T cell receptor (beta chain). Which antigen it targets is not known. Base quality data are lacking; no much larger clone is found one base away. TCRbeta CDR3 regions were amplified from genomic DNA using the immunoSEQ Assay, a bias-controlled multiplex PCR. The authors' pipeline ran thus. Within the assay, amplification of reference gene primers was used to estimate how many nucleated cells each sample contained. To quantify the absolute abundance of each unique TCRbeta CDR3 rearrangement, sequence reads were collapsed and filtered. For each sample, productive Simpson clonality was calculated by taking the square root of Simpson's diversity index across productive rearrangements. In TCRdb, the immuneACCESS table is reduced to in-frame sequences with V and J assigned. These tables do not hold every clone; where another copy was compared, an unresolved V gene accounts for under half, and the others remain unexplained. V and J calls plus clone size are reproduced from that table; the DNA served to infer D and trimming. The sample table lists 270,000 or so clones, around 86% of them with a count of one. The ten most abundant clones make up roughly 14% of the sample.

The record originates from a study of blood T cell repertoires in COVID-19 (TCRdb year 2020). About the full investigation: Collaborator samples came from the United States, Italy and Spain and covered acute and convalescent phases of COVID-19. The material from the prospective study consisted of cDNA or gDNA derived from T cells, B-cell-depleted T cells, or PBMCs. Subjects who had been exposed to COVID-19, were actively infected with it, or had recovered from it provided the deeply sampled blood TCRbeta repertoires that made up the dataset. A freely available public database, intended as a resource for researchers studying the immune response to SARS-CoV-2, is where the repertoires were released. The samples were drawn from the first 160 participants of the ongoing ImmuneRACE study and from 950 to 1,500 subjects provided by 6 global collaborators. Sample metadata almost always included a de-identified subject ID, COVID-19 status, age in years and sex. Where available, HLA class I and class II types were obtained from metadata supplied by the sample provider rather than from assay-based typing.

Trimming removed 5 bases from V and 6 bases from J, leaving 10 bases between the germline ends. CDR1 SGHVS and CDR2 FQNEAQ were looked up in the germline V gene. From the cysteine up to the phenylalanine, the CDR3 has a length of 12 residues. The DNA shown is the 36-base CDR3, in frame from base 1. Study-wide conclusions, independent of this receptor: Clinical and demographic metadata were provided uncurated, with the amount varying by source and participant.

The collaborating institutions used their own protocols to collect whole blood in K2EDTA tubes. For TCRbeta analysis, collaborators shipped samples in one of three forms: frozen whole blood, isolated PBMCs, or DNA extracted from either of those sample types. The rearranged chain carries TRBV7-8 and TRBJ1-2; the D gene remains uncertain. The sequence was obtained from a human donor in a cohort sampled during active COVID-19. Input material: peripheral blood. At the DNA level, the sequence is TGTGCCAGCAGCCCTAGCTCTGATGGCTACACCTTC. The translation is CASSPSSDGYTF.